The next 20 T cell receptor beta chains were all read from a single sample in a study of T cells in Graves' hyperthyroidism and ophthalmopathy. RNA transcripts served as the template for amplifying TCR beta CDR3 regions. TCR CDR3 regions were first amplified by RT-PCR with HTBI primers. A single record per CDR3 protein comes from TCRdb applying MiXCR to the multiplex PCR reads. The sample carries hundreds of thousands of distinct CDR3 sequences, more than 14% recorded once. Sequencing input: blood. The receptors derive from a woman aged 50 to 65 with Graves' ophthalmopathy.

The V gene is TRBV9, the J gene TRBJ2-5, with TRBD1 matching 11 bases. Germline CDR1 is SGDLS and CDR2 is YYNGEE. The CDR3 loop spans 15 amino acids. Losses at the gene ends were 4 bases for V and 4 bases for J; bases not matched to a gene: 6. CDR3 bases: TGTGCCAGCAGCACCGGGACAGGGGGTTTAGAGACCCAGTACTTC. This gives the protein CASSTGTGGLETQYF.

This clonotype has ten or more counts. V is TRBV29-1 and J is TRBJ2-7, with 10 bases identical to TRBD2. CDR1 SQVTM and CDR2 ANQGSEA come from the germline V gene. Trimming took 0 bases from V and 4 from J; bases not matched to a gene: 0. The CDR3 length is 13 residues. CDR3 amino acids: CSVEEGLAYEQYF. The CDR3 nucleotides read TGCAGCGTTGAAGAGGGACTAGCGTACGAGCAGTACTTC.

This clonotype was picked up many times. The gene calls are TRBV12-3 or TRBV12-4 and TRBJ1-1, with a possible D match to TRBD1 (5 bases). This CDR3 is built from 14 residues. Deletions cut 3 bases from V and 1 base from J, with 9 bases between. CDR3 DNA: TGTGCCAGCAGTTTGGGGGGGGGGAACACTGAAGCTTTCTTT. Its protein product is CASSLGGGNTEAFF.

This clonotype was seen at least ten times. This chain links TRBV6-1 with TRBJ1-5; tentative D call: TRBD1 (6 bases). V lost 2 bases, J lost 5 bases, and 10 bases lay in between. The germline V gene encodes CDR1 MNHNS and CDR2 SASEGT. The CDR3 totals 14 residues. CDR3 loop: CASSEQGPHQPQHF. The CDR3, as DNA: TGTGCCAGCAGTGAACAGGGGCCGCATCAGCCCCAGCATTTT.

The chain uses TRBV3-1 and TRBJ2-7; D ambiguous. This CDR3 region has 13 residues. Germline-derived CDR1 and CDR2 are LGHDT and YNNKEL (reference sequence). V was cut by 0 bases and J by 9 bases, with 12 bases left in between. Here the CDR3 DNA reads TGTGCCAGCAGCCAAGATTGGGCCCCTCGGCAGTACTTC. Translating gives CASSQDWAPRQYF.

This clonotype occurred many times. The chain joins TRBV7-9 to TRBJ2-3; no clear D gene. In germline, CDR1 is SEHNR, CDR2 FQNEAQ (reference sequence). V lost 0 bases, J lost 0 bases, and 7 bases lay in between. The CDR3 sequence is 15 residues long. The chain's CDR3 is CASSLAVPSTDTQYF. The CDR3 DNA follows: TGTGCCAGCAGCTTAGCCGTCCCTAGCACAGATACGCAGTATTTT.

With regard to this clonotype: It may be a read error: a sequence one base away is much more abundant. The rearrangement links TRBV12-3 or TRBV12-4 to TRBJ2-2; D might be TRBD2 (6 bases). CDR3 length equals 14 residues. The CDR3 DNA sequence: TGTGCCAGCAACGCGGGGACGAACACCGGGGAGCTGGTTTTT. Translating gives CASNAGTNTGELVF.

As concerns this clonotype: A much larger clone is a single base away; this may be a read error. V gene TRBV3-1 combines with J gene TRBJ1-2, with TRBD1 identical over 8 bases. The J segment lost 3 bases and the V segment lost 2 bases, leaving 2 bases of the junction unmatched. In germline, CDR1 is LGHDT, CDR2 YNNKEL (reference sequence). This CDR3 region has 14 residues. As DNA, the CDR3 is TGTGCCAGCAGCCAACCGGGACAGGACTATGGCTACACCTTC. Residues: CASSQPGQDYGYTF.

The chain carries TRBV15 and TRBJ2-1; 7 positions match TRBD2. V shed 4 bases, J shed 4 bases, and the junction held 7 bases outside the gene matches. This CDR3 has 15 amino acids. Germline-derived CDR1 and CDR2 are LNHNV and YYDKDF (reference sequence). The DNA of the CDR3 is TGTGCCACCAGCAACCCTAGCGGAGTTTACAATGAGCAGTTCTTC. It translates to CATSNPSGVYNEQFF.

This clonotype was detected only a few times. The V call is TRBV20-1, the J call TRBJ2-7; D is ambiguous. Between the trimmed V and J ends, which lost 0 bases and 5 bases, there was a span of 8 bases. The CDR3 loop spans 12 amino acids. Germline CDR1 is DFQATT and CDR2 is SNEGSKA (reference sequence). The CDR3 loop is CSARDSYHEQYF. DNA of the CDR3: TGCAGTGCTAGAGATTCATACCACGAGCAGTACTTC.

The chain has TRBV6-6 and TRBJ1-2; the D is unclear. V lost 3 bases, J lost 7 bases, and 18 bases lay in between. CDR1 MNHNY and CDR2 SVGAGI come from the germline V gene (reference sequence). The CDR3 length is 15 residues. CDR3 DNA: TGTGCCAGCAGTTATTCGATCCCTCTTGGTAGTGGCTACACCTTC. Its translation is CASSYSIPLGSGYTF.

This clonotype has ten or more counts. The chain couples TRBV9 to TRBJ2-7; D ambiguous. CDR3 length equals 15 residues. V was shortened by 0 bases and J by 1 base, with 11 bases between the two germline ends. CDR1 and CDR2 from the germline V gene are SGDLS and YYNGEE. The CDR3 loop is CASSVALGNSYEQYF. DNA for the CDR3: TGTGCCAGCAGCGTAGCCCTTGGAAATTCCTACGAGCAGTACTTC.

Notes on this clonotype: The junction shows a germline mismatch at one end, possibly a read error. V and J are TRBV12-3 or TRBV12-4 and TRBJ2-2, with D perhaps matching TRBD2 (5 bases). The CDR3 consists of 12 residues. The CDR3 sequence: CASSPMTGEPFF. The CDR3 nucleotides are TGTGCCAGCAGTCCTATGACCGGGGAGCCGTTTTTT.

The sample holds many counts of this clonotype. The rearrangement joins TRBV30 to TRBJ1-5; the D gene is possibly TRBD1 (6 bases). V dropped 3 bases and J dropped 1 base, with 19 bases sitting between them. The length of the CDR3 is 17 residues. Germline values: CDR1 GTSNPN, CDR2 SVGIG (reference sequence). Here the CDR3 reads CAWSKSVGGISNQPQHF. CDR3 sequence (DNA): TGTGCCTGGAGCAAGAGCGTTGGGGGCATCAGCAATCAGCCCCAGCATTTT.

There are many counts of this clonotype. This chain connects TRBV7-2 to TRBJ2-7; D is uncertain. The CDR3 spans 13 residues. Germline V CDR1 and CDR2: SGHTA, FQGNSA. V was trimmed by 2 bases and J by 3 bases, leaving 8 bases between them. CDR3 in DNA: TGTGCCAGCAGCTTATCAGACCTCTACGAGCAGTACTTC. As protein: CASSLSDLYEQYF.

The rearrangement links TRBV20-1 to TRBJ2-3; 13 bases agree with TRBD2. The CDR3 consists of 19 residues. Germline values: CDR1 DFQATT, CDR2 SNEGSKA (reference sequence). Germline trimming cut 1 base from V and 0 bases from J; bases unmatched to any gene: 10. The CDR3: CSARAGLAGLRTSTDTQYF. In nucleotides, the CDR3 is TGCAGTGCTAGAGCGGGACTAGCGGGATTACGCACTAGCACAGATACGCAGTATTTT.

V is TRBV29-1 and J is TRBJ2-2; TRBD2 matches at 10 bases. The V gene's germline CDR1 is SQVTM and CDR2 ANQGSEA. CDR3 length equals 14 residues. V shed 6 bases, J shed 8 bases, and the junction held 9 bases outside the gene matches. CDR3 residues: CSVGSSGSGGELFF. Here the CDR3 DNA reads TGCAGCGTGGGGTCTAGCGGGAGCGGGGGGGAGCTGTTTTTT.

This clonotype was observed many times. V and J are TRBV12-3 or TRBV12-4 and TRBJ2-5, with unresolved D. V was trimmed by 5 bases and J by 7 bases, leaving 14 bases between them. This CDR3 is 13 amino acids long. The chain's CDR3 is CASSPGGAVTQYF. The DNA of the CDR3 is TGTGCCAGCAGTCCTGGTGGAGCCGTGACCCAGTACTTC.

This clonotype was counted at least ten times. The genes are TRBV28 and TRBJ1-5; D call uncertain. Deletions cut 7 bases from V and 3 bases from J, with 13 bases between. Germline lookup yields CDR1 MDHEN and CDR2 SYDVKM. The CDR3 length is 14 residues. CDR3 region: CASTPLRDNQPQHF. The CDR3 DNA sequence: TGTGCCAGCACCCCCTTGAGGGACAATCAGCCCCAGCATTTT.

This clonotype was recorded many times. V gene TRBV7-2 combines with J gene TRBJ1-4; the match to TRBD1 covers 7 bases. The CDR3 has 16 amino acids. The germline CDR1 and CDR2 sequences are SGHTA and FQGNSA. With V trimmed by 5 bases and J by 1 base, 7 bases remained unmatched. This CDR3 is CASSKGGWKTNEKLFF. The CDR3 nucleotides are TGTGCCAGCAGCAAAGGGGGCTGGAAAACTAATGAAAAACTGTTTTTT.